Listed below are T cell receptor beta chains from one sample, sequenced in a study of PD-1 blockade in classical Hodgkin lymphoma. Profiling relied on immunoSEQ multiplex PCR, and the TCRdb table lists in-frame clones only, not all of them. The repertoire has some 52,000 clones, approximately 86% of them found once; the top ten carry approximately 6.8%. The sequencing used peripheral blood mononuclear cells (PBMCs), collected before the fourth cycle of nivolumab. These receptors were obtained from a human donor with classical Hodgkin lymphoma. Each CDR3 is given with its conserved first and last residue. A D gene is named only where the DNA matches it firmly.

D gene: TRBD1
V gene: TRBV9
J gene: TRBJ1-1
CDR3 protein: CASSRGTVNTEAFF

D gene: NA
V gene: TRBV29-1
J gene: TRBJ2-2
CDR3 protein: CSVGPSSGELFF

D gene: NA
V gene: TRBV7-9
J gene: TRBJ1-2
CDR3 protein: CASSLDRPGVGYTF

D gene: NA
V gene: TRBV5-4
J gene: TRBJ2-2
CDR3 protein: CASSLAGPGELFF

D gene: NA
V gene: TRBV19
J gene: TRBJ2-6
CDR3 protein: CASSSSGANVLTF

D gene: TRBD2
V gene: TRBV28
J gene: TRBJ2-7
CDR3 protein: CASSLAGGGGETYEQYF

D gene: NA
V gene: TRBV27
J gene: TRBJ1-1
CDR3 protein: CASSPRNMNTEAFF

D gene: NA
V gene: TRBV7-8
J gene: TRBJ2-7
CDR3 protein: CASSLRQPYEQYF

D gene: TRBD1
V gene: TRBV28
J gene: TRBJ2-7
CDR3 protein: CASLTGGQGGEQYF

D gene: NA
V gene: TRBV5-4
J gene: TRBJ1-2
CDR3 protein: CASSPGRGGYGYTF

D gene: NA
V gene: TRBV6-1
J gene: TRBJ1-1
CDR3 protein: CATWTAMNTEAFF

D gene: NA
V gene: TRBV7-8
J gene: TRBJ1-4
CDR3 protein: CASSLLRGNEKLFF

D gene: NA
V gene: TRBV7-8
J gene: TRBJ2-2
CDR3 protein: CASSLVEGIGELFF

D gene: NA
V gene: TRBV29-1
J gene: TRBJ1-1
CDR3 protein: CSARADPNTEAFF

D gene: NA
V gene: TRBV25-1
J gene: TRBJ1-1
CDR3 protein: CASSEPSMGAFF

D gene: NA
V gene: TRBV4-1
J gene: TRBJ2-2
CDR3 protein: CASSQGLLVELFF

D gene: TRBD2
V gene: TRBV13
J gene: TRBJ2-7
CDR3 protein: CASSSRTSGLEQYF

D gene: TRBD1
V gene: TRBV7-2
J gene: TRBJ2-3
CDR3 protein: CASSHRQGGETDTQYF

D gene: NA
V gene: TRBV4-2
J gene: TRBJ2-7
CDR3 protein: CASSQEAGISSYEQYF

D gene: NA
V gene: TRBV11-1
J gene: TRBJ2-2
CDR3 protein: CASTPGGGVAGELFF

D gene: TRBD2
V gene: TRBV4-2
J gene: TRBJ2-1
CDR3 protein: CASSQRTSGSVEQFF